The following is a T cell receptor (beta chain) sequence with its context. Germline lookup yields CDR1 DFQATT and CDR2 SNEGSKA (reference sequence). This CDR3 spans 15 amino acids. With 3 bases removed from V and 4 bases from J, the gap between germline ends came to 16 bases. An absence of ophthalmopathy progression within 18 months meant stable Graves' hyperthyroidism. Each patient was aged 18 to 65 and had newly diagnosed hyperthyroidism of under 2 months' duration. This specimen comes from a study of T cells in Graves' hyperthyroidism and ophthalmopathy. As for the study in general: Pretreatment peripheral blood was obtained at initial diagnosis.

Amplified regions were TCR beta CDR3 sequences from RNA transcripts. HTBI primers were employed in a first-round RT-PCR of the TCR CDR3. A single record per CDR3 protein comes from TCRdb applying MiXCR to the multiplex PCR reads. This repertoire shows roughly 570,000 distinct CDR3 sequences, more than 15% found once; its top ten account for approximately 7%. Material for sequencing was blood. The chain links TRBV20-1 to TRBJ1-5; TRBD1 might be the D (6 bases). The clonotype comes from a woman aged 30 to 39 with Graves' hyperthyroidism. CDR3 nucleotide sequence: TGCAGTGCTAGTTGGGGGCATCATGTTAATCAGCCCCAGCATTTT. It codes for CSASWGHHVNQPQHF.